Listed here is a single TCR beta chain. The data were obtained in a study of cytomegalovirus exposure and HLA in healthy donors. Here immunoSEQ multiplex PCR was the method, and the copy in TCRdb shows in-frame clones only, minus some. The sample has 90,000 to 150,000 clones; approximately 86% are singletons. The germline V gene has CDR1 SGHKS and CDR2 YYEKEE (reference sequence). Trimming took off 4 bases at V and 1 base at J, with 8 bases between the two ends. CDR3 length: 13 residues. This receptor was obtained from a young man in good health and CMV-seropositive. Source material: PBMCs. This rearrangement joins TRBV5-5 to TRBJ1-1; possibly TRBD1 for D (5 bases). The CDR3 here is CASSAGQNTEAFF. The CDR3 region has the DNA TGTGCCAGCAGCGCGGGGCAGAACACTGAAGCTTTCTTT. Using reference TRBV5-5 and TRBJ1-1 for the parts outside the CDR3, the full variable domain is DAGVTQSPTHLIKTRGQQVTLRCSPISGHKSVSWYQQVLGQGPQFIFQYYEKEERGRGNFPDRFSARQFPNYSSELNVNALLLGDSALYLCASSAGQNTEAFFGQGTRLTVV.